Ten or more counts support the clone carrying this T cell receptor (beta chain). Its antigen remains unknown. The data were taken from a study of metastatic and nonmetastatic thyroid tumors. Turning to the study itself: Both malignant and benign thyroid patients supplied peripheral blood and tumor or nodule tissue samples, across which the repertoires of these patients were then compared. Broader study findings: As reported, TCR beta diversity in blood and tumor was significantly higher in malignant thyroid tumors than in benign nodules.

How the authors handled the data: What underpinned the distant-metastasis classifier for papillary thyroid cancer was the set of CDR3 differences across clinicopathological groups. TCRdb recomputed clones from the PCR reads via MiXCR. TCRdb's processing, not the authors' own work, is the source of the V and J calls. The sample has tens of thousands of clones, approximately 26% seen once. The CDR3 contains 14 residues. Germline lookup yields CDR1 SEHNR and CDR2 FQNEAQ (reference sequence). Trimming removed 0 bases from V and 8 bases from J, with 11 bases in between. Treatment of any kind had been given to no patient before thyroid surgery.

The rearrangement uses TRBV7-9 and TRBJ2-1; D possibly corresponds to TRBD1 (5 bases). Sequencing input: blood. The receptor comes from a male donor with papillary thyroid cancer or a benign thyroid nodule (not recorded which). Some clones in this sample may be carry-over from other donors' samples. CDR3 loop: CASSLARQSHEQFF. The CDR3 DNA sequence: TGTGCCAGCAGCTTAGCTCGACAGTCCCATGAGCAGTTCTTC.